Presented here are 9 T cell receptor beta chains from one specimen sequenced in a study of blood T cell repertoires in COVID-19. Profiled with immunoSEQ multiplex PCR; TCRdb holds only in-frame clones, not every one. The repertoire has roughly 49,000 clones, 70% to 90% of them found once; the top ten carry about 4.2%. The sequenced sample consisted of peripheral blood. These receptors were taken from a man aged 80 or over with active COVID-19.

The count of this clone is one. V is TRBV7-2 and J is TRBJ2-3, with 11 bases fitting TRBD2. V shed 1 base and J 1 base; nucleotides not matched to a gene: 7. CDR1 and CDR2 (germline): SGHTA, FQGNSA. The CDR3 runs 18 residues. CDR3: CASSLVASGRWGTDTQYF. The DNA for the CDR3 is TGTGCCAGCAGCTTAGTGGCTAGCGGGAGGTGGGGCACAGATACGCAGTATTTT. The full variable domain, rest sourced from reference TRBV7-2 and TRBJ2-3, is GAGVSQSPSNKVTEKGKDVELRCDPISGHTALYWYRQSLGQGLEFLIYFQGNSAPDKSGLPSDRFSAERTGGSVSTLTIQRTQQEDSAVYLCASSLVASGRWGTDTQYFGPGTRLTVL.

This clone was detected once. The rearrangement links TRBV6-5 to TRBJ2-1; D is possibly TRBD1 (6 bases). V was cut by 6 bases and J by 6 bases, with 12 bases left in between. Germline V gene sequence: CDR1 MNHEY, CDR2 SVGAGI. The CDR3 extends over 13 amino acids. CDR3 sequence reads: CASRGANINEQFF. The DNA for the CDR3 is TGTGCCAGCAGGGGGGCCAATATCAATGAGCAGTTCTTC.

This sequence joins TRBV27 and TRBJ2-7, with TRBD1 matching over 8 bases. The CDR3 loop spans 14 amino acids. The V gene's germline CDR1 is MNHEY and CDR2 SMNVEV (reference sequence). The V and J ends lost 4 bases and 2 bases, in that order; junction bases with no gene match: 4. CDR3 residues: CASSWTGLAYEQYF. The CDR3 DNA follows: TGTGCCAGCAGTTGGACAGGGTTAGCCTACGAGCAGTACTTC.

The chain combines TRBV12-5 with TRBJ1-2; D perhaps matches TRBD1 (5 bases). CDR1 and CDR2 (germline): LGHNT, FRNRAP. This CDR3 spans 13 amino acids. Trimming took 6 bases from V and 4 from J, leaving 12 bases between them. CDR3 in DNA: TGTGCTAGTGGGCACAACACAGGCTATGGCTACACCTTC. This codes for CASGHNTGYGYTF.

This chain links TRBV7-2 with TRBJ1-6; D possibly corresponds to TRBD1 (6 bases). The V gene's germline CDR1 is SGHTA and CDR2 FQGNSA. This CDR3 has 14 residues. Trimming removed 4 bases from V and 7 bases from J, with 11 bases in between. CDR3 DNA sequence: TGTGCCAGCAGCTCCTCAGGACAGAATTCACCCCTCCACTTT. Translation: CASSSSGQNSPLHF.

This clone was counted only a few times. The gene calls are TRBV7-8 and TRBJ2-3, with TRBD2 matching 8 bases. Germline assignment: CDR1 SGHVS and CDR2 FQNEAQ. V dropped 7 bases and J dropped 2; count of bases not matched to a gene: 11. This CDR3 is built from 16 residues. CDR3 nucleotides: TGTGCCAGCACCCGCACCCGGGGGGGGGACACAGATACGCAGTATTTT. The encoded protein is CASTRTRGGDTDTQYF.

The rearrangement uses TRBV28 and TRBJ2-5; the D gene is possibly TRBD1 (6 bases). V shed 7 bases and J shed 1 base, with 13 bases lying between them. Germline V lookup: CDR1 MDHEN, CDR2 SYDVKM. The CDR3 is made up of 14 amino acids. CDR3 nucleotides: TGTGCCAGCATGAGGGTGACAGGCCAAGAGACCCAGTACTTC. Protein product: CASMRVTGQETQYF.

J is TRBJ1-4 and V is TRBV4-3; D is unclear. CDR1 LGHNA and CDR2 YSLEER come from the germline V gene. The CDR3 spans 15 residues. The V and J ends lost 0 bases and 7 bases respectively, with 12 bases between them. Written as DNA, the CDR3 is TGCGCCAGCAGCCAAGAGATAGCGGGAGTTGAAAAACTGTTTTTT. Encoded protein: CASSQEIAGVEKLFF.

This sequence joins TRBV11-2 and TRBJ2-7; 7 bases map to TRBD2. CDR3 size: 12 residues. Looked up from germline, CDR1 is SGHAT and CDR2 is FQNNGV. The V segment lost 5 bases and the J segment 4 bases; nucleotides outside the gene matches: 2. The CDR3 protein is CASSRGEYEQYF. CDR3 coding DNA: TGTGCCAGCAGCCGGGGGGAGTACGAGCAGTACTTC.